The 23 T cell receptor beta chains presented below share a single source sample, sequenced in a study of shared clonotypes between healthy human individuals. The method was immunoSEQ multiplex PCR; TCRdb's version includes in-frame clones alone and lacks a portion of them. The table lists about 700,000 clones, 92% of them singletons, with roughly 24% in the top ten. The naive CD8 subset, CD45RO-negative cells positively selected for CCR7, excluded terminally differentiated effector memory CD45RA+ cells. Sequencing input: naive CD8+ T cells sorted from blood. The source of these receptors is a man aged 30 to 45 in good health.

This chain uses TRBV13 with TRBJ2-7, with D perhaps TRBD2 (6 bases). The V gene's germline CDR1 is PRHDT and CDR2 FYEKMQ (reference sequence). With 5 bases removed from V and 7 bases from J, the gap between germline ends came to 21 bases. The CDR3 consists of 15 residues. The CDR3 loop is CASSPQEGARYEQYF. The CDR3 coding sequence is TGTGCCAGCAGCCCGCAGGAGGGAGCGAGGTATGAGCAGTACTTC.

The rearrangement uses TRBV28 and TRBJ2-7, with 7 nucleotides matching TRBD2. Per germline, CDR1 MDHEN and CDR2 SYDVKM. The CDR3 runs to 18 residues. Trimming at V came to 7 bases and at J to 0 bases, leaving 18 bases not matched to a gene. CDR3 loop: CASTGAGIIGTNSYEQYF. CDR3 bases: TGTGCCAGCACCGGAGCGGGGATCATCGGGACTAACTCCTACGAGCAGTACTTC.

This clone was detected a few times. This chain links TRBV28 with TRBJ2-7; TRBD2 matches at 12 bases. V was clipped by 8 bases and J by 2 bases; unmatched bases: 10. Germline CDR1 reads MDHEN; CDR2 reads SYDVKM. The CDR3 has 16 amino acids. The CDR3 region is CASGSLAGGDPYEQYF. Written as DNA, the CDR3 is TGTGCCAGCGGATCCCTAGCGGGAGGGGACCCCTACGAGCAGTACTTC.

The V call is TRBV28, the J call TRBJ2-7, with a weak D call TRBD2 (7 bases). Germline assignment: CDR1 MDHEN and CDR2 SYDVKM. V was trimmed by 2 bases and J by 5 bases, leaving 13 bases between them. CDR3 length equals 14 residues. The CDR3 DNA sequence: TGTGCCAGCAGTTTAGTGGGGGGGCGCAACGAGCAGTACTTC. Residues: CASSLVGGRNEQYF.

This sequence joins TRBV29-1 and TRBJ2-7; no clear D. This CDR3 is built from 13 residues. The V gene's germline CDR1 is SQVTM and CDR2 ANQGSEA. V was cut by 4 bases and J by 9 bases, with 19 bases left in between. The CDR3 DNA sequence: TGCAGCGTTGGGGCTGGAACGAGCCTAGTGCAGTACTTC. This gives the protein CSVGAGTSLVQYF.

V gene TRBV9 combines with J gene TRBJ2-7; 7 nucleotides agree with TRBD1. After removal of 3 bases from V and 1 base from J, the junction contained 10 bases not matched to a gene. The CDR3 has 16 amino acids. Germline assignment: CDR1 SGDLS and CDR2 YYNGEE. The CDR3 DNA follows: TGTGCCAGCAGCGCCGCCGTGGGGACAGCTTCCTACGAGCAGTACTTC. It translates to CASSAAVGTASYEQYF.

The J gene is TRBJ2-7, the V gene TRBV14; 10 bases map to TRBD1. The CDR3 covers 16 residues. Germline CDR1 is SGHDN and CDR2 is FVKESK. Germline trimming cut 1 base from V and 6 bases from J; bases unmatched to any gene: 9. The CDR3 region is CASSQVRQGAYREQYF. In DNA, the CDR3 is TGTGCCAGCAGCCAAGTCCGACAGGGGGCCTATCGCGAGCAGTACTTC.

The rearrangement links TRBV13 to TRBJ1-2; no firm D call. Germline CDR1 PRHDT, CDR2 FYEKMQ (reference sequence). Between the trimmed V and J ends, which lost 1 base and 5 bases, there was a span of 5 bases. This CDR3 is built from 12 residues. In nucleotides, the CDR3 is TGTGCCAGCAGCTTAGAGGCTTATGGCTACACCTTC. Translating gives CASSLEAYGYTF.

The chain uses TRBV7-9 and TRBJ1-1; no clear D. The CDR3 spans 11 residues. The V gene lost 5 bases and the J gene lost 4 bases, with 5 bases spanning the gap. Per germline, CDR1 SEHNR and CDR2 FQNEAQ (reference sequence). CDR3 coding DNA: TGTGCCAGCAGCCCGCTCACTGAAGCTTTCTTT. It specifies CASSPLTEAFF.

The chain joins TRBV7-8 to TRBJ2-5; the D gene is possibly TRBD1 (6 bases). Germline loops: CDR1 SGHVS, CDR2 FQNEAQ. The CDR3 totals 14 residues. V dropped 1 base and J dropped 1 base, with 7 bases sitting between them. CDR3 nucleotide sequence: TGTGCCAGCAGCTTAGGGACAGCCCAAGAGACCCAGTACTTC. Translation gives CASSLGTAQETQYF.

The gene calls are TRBV30 and TRBJ2-7; tentatively, D is TRBD2 (5 bases). This CDR3 is built from 13 residues. Trimming shortened V by 7 bases and J by 0 bases, and 13 bases separated the two germline ends. CDR1 is GTSNPN, CDR2 SVGIG, per germline (reference sequence). The CDR3 DNA sequence: TGTGCCTCGGAGGCCGAGAGCTCCTACGAGCAGTACTTC. Translated, it gives CASEAESSYEQYF.

Regarding this clone: This may stem from a read error, because a much larger clone lies one nucleotide away. At the DNA level, this CDR3 is encoded by other sequences in the same sample as well. The V call is TRBV6-5, the J call TRBJ2-7, with 11 bases that match TRBD1. The V segment lost 5 bases and the J segment 3 bases; nucleotides outside the gene matches: 3. The CDR3 has 14 amino acids. Germline assignment: CDR1 MNHEY and CDR2 SVGAGI. The chain's CDR3 is CASSLGTGGYEQYF. The CDR3 DNA follows: TGTGCCAGCAGTCTCGGGACAGGGGGCTACGAGCAGTACTTC.

As to this clone: Because the CDR3's place on the DNA is in doubt, the DNA is left out and the CDR3 is given as listed by TCRdb. This CDR3 is CASSEAVPPVEQFF. The chain joins TRBV2 to TRBJ2-1; TRBD1 reflects the table's D call only, with no check against the DNA. Germline lookup yields CDR1 SNHLY and CDR2 FYNNEI. Termini included, the CDR3 measures 14 amino acids.

The V gene is TRBV29-1, the J gene TRBJ1-2; D remains unclear. The germline CDR1 and CDR2 sequences are SQVTM and ANQGSEA. V was shortened by 3 bases and J by 6 bases, with 17 bases between the two germline ends. The CDR3 extends over 14 amino acids. The CDR3 loop reads CSVEMLGQIDGYTF. CDR3 bases: TGCAGCGTTGAGATGTTAGGGCAGATCGATGGCTACACCTTC. The whole variable domain, filled in from reference TRBV29-1 and TRBJ1-2, reads SAVISQKPSRDICQRGTSLTIQCQVDSQVTMMFWYRQQPGQSLTLIATANQGSEATYESGFVIDKFPISRPNLTFSTLTVSNMSPEDSSIYLCSVEMLGQIDGYTFGSGTRLTVV.

A single count supports this clone. The chain links TRBV7-2 to TRBJ2-1, with 10 positions matching TRBD2. Germline V lookup: CDR1 SGHTA, CDR2 FQGNSA. The CDR3 length is 16 residues. V shed 4 bases and J 5 bases; nucleotides not matched to a gene: 8. CDR3 protein: CASSYGTGLADNEQFF. DNA of the CDR3: TGTGCCAGCAGCTACGGGACAGGACTAGCGGACAATGAGCAGTTCTTC.

The DNA of the CDR3 is TGTGCCAGCAGCACATCCGAGACCTCCTACGAGCAGTACTTC. Translated, it gives CASSTSETSYEQYF. This sequence joins TRBV7-9 and TRBJ2-7; no clear D gene. Germline CDR1 is SEHNR and CDR2 is FQNEAQ (reference sequence). Trimming shortened V by 5 bases and J by 0 bases, and 11 bases separated the two germline ends. The CDR3 contains 14 residues.

The chain uses TRBV9 and TRBJ1-4, with 11 bases matching TRBD1. Germline V gives CDR1 SGDLS, CDR2 YYNGEE. V dropped 3 bases and J dropped 4; count of bases not matched to a gene: 5. This CDR3 region has 16 residues. The CDR3 is CASSEGDRGFNEKLFF. CDR3 DNA: TGTGCCAGCAGCGAGGGGGACAGGGGGTTTAATGAAAAACTGTTTTTT.

This clone was detected only once. For the CDR3, the DNA is TGCGCCAGCAGCCAAGTTTCCAGAGATGGCTACACCTTC. This gives the protein CASSQVSRDGYTF. V gene TRBV4-1 combines with J gene TRBJ1-2; D remains ambiguous. CDR1 MGHRA and CDR2 YSYEKL come from the germline V gene. V was trimmed by 1 base and J by 6 bases, leaving 9 bases between them. The CDR3 totals 13 residues.

This clone was seen a handful of times. This rearrangement joins TRBV7-8 to TRBJ2-7; the match to TRBD2 covers 7 bases. The CDR3 sequence is 17 residues long. The germline V gene has CDR1 SGHVS and CDR2 FQNEAQ. J was trimmed by 2 bases and V by 2 bases; bases with no gene match: 12. The CDR3 is CASSLFTGDYKTYEQYF. The CDR3 coding sequence is TGTGCCAGCAGCTTATTTACGGGGGACTATAAGACCTACGAGCAGTACTTC.

The CDR3 bases are TGTGCCATCAACGGCGCTAGCGGGATACACGATGAGCAGTTCTTC. Its protein product is CAINGASGIHDEQFF. The chain employs TRBV10-3 and TRBJ2-1; 9 nucleotides agree with TRBD2. CDR1 and CDR2 (germline): ENHRY, SYGVKD. The CDR3 extends over 15 amino acids. Trimming at V came to 7 bases and at J to 8 bases, leaving 12 bases not matched to a gene.

In the case of this clone: Other nucleotide sequences in the sample specify the same CDR3. V is TRBV27 and J is TRBJ2-7; 7 nucleotides line up with TRBD2. This CDR3 is 13 amino acids long. Germline V gives CDR1 MNHEY, CDR2 SMNVEV (reference sequence). Trimming at V came to 5 bases and at J to 2 bases, leaving 3 bases not matched to a gene. The CDR3 bases are TGTGCCAGCAGTCTGGGACTAACCTACGAGCAGTACTTC. This sequence encodes CASSLGLTYEQYF.

J is TRBJ2-7 and V is TRBV5-6; 8 bases agree with TRBD2. From germline, CDR1 is SGHDT and CDR2 YYEEEE. Trimming at V came to 0 bases and at J to 4 bases, leaving 9 bases not matched to a gene. The CDR3 consists of 16 residues. CDR3 region: CASSLALGTSGYEQYF. The CDR3 coding sequence is TGTGCCAGCAGCTTGGCCCTAGGAACTAGCGGATACGAGCAGTACTTC.

The chain joins TRBV27 to TRBJ1-2; D may be TRBD1 (6 bases). Germline CDR1 reads MNHEY; CDR2 reads SMNVEV (reference sequence). Trimming cost V 5 bases and J 4 bases, with 20 bases left between them. The CDR3 runs 16 residues. The CDR3 loop is CASSPSRGGISYGYTF. The DNA for the CDR3 is TGTGCCAGCAGTCCAAGCAGGGGAGGAATAAGCTATGGCTACACCTTC.